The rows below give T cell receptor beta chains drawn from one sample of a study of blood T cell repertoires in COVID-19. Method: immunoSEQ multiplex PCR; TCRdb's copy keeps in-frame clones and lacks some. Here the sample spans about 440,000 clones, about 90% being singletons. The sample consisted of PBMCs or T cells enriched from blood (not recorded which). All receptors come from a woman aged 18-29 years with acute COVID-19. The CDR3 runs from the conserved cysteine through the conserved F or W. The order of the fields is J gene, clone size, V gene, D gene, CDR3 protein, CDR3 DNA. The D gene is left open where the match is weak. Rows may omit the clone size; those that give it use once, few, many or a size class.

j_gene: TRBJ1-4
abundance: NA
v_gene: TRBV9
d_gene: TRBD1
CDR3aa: CASSVRDRDEKLFF
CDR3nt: TGTGCCAGCAGCGTTCGGGACAGGGACGAAAAACTGTTTTTT

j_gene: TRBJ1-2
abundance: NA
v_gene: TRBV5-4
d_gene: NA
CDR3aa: CASSLGGTPNYGYTF
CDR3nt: TGTGCCAGCAGCTTGGGGGGGACACCTAACTATGGCTACACCTTC

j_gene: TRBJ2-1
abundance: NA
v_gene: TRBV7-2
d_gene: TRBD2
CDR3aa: CASSYILAGGTYNEQFF
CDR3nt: TGTGCCAGCAGCTACATACTAGCGGGAGGAACCTACAATGAGCAGTTCTTC

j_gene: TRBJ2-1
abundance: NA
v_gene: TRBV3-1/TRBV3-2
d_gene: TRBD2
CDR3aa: CASSPLAGAWGNEQFF
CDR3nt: TGTGCCAGCAGCCCCCTAGCGGGAGCCTGGGGGAATGAGCAGTTCTTC

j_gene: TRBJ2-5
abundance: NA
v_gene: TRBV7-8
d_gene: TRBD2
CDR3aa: CASTEQSLAGGPRYF
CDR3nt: TGTGCCAGCACCGAACAAAGCCTAGCGGGAGGGCCTCGGTACTTC

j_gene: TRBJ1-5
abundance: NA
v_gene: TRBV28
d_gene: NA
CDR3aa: CASSTNTGGQPQHF
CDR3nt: TGTGCCAGCAGTACGAATACAGGCGGACAGCCCCAGCATTTT

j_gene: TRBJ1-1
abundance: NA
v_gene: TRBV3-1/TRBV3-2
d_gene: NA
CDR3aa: CASSQENDLGAFF
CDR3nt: TGTGCCAGCAGCCAAGAAAATGACCTAGGAGCTTTCTTT

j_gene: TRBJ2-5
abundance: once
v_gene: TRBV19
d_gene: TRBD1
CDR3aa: CASSLTGTGVTETQYF
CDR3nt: TGTGCCAGTAGTCTCACCGGGACAGGGGTTACAGAGACCCAGTACTTC

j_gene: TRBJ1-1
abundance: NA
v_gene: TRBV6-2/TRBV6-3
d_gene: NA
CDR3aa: CASSYSSSTAEAFF
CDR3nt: TGTGCCAGCAGTTACTCTTCATCCACAGCTGAAGCTTTCTTT

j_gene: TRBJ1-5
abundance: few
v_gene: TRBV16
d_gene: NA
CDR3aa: CASSQSWLQGIGEPQHF
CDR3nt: TGTGCCAGCAGCCAATCGTGGCTCCAGGGGATTGGGGAGCCCCAGCATTTT

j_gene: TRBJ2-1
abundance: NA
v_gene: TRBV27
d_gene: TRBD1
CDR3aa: CASSLQGASYNEQFF
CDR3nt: TGTGCCAGCAGCTTACAGGGGGCGTCCTACAATGAGCAGTTCTTC

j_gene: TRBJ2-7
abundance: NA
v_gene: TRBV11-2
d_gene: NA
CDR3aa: CASSYRAREPYEQYF
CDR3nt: TGTGCCAGCAGCTACAGGGCCAGGGAACCCTACGAGCAGTACTTC

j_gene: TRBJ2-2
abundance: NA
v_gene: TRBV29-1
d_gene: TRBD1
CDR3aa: CSVHRGQNTGELFF
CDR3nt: TGCAGCGTCCACAGGGGGCAGAACACCGGGGAGCTGTTTTTT

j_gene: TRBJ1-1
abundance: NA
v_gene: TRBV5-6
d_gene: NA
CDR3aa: CASSFGVITEAFF
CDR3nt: TGTGCCAGCAGCTTCGGGGTCATCACTGAAGCTTTCTTT

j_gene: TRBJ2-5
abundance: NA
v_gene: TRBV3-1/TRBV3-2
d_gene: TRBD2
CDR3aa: CASSQGVNSSGGFSRETQYF
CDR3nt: TGTGCCAGCAGCCAAGGTGTTAATTCTAGCGGGGGGTTCTCCAGGGAGACCCAGTACTTC

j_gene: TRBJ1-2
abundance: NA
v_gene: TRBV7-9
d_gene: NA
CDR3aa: CASSFEQGSTGYTF
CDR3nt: TGTGCCAGCAGCTTCGAACAGGGATCGACTGGCTACACCTTC

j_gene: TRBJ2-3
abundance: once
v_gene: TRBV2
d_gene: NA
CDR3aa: CASSEAGRTSTDTQYF
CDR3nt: TGTGCCAGCAGTGAAGCTGGGCGTACTAGCACAGATACGCAGTATTTT

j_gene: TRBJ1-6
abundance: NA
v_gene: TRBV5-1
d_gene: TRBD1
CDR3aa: CASRQNDREPLHF
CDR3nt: TGCGCCAGCAGACAGAACGACAGGGAACCCCTCCACTTT

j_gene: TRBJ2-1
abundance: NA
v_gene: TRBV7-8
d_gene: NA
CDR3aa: CASSLGQAIYNEQFF
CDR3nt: TGTGCCAGCAGCTTAGGACAGGCCATCTACAATGAGCAGTTCTTC

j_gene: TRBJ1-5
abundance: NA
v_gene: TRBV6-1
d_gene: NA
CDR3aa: CASSEKGGNQPQHF
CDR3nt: TGTGCCAGCAGTGAGAAAGGGGGCAATCAGCCCCAGCATTTT

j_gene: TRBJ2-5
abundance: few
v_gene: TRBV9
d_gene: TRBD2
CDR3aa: CASSVGLAGRGETQYF
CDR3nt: TGTGCCAGCAGCGTGGGACTAGCGGGGAGGGGGGAGACCCAGTACTTC

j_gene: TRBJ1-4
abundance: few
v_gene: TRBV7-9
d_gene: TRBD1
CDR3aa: CASSLATGGMFF
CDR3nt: TGTGCCAGCAGCTTAGCAACAGGGGGTATGTTTTTT

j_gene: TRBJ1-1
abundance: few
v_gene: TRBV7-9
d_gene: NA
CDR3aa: CASSAQGNTEAFF
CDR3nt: TGTGCCAGCAGCGCACAGGGGAACACTGAAGCTTTCTTT

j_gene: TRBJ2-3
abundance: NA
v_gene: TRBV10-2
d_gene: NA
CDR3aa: CASSQVLTDTQYF
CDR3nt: TGCGCCAGCAGCCAGGTCCTCACAGATACGCAGTATTTT